This T cell receptor (beta chain) was observed in a study of CD4 T cells in relation to SARS-CoV-2 and coronaviruses. Before the COVID-19 pandemic, during about 2011-2019, CD4+ T cells were taken from unexposed donors. Isolation of CD4+ T cells took place after approximately 10 days in culture. Only in-frame clones appear in the TCRdb table, and some are missing; sequencing was by immunoSEQ multiplex PCR. The sample holds about 24,000 clones, roughly 80% seen once. There are 14 residues in the CDR3. Germline V gene sequence: CDR1 SQVTM, CDR2 ANQGSEA. The V segment lost 7 bases and the J segment 4 bases; nucleotides outside the gene matches: 9. In the case of this clone: Its antigen is not identified.

This receptor was taken from a human donor in good health. This rearrangement joins TRBV29-1 to TRBJ2-1; 8 bases are shared with TRBD2. Sequences were obtained from CD4+ T cells from PBMCs, cultured in vitro. The CDR3 reads CSAAAGVLYNEQFF. The CDR3 coding sequence is TGCAGCGCCGCAGCGGGAGTGCTGTACAATGAGCAGTTCTTC.